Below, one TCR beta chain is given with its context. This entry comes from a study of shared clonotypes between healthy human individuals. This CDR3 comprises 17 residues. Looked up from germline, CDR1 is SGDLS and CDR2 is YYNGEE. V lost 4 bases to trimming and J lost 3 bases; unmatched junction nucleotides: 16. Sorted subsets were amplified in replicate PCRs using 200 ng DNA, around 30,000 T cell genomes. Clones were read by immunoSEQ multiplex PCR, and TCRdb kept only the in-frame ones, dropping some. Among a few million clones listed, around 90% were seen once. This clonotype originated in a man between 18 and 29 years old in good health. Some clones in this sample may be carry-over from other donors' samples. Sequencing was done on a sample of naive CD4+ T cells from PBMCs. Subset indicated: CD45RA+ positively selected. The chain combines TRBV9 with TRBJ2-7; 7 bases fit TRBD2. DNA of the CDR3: TGTGCCAGCAGCCCCCAGGAGGGCGGGAGAGGATTCTACGAGCAGTACTTC. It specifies CASSPQEGGRGFYEQYF. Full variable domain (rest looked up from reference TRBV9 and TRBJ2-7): DSGVTQTPKHLITATGQRVTLRCSPRSGDLSVYWYQQSLDQGLQFLIQYYNGEERAKGNILERFSAQQFPDLHSELNLSSLELGDSALYFCASSPQEGGRGFYEQYFGPGTRLTVT.